This TCR beta chain was observed in a study of blood T cell repertoires in COVID-19. Across the study: Sites in the United States, Italy and Spain provided acute and convalescent COVID-19 samples. From T cells, B-cell-depleted T cells, or PBMCs came the material, which was cDNA or gDNA.

This clone is a singleton in its sample. Germline assignment: CDR1 GTSNPN and CDR2 SVGIG (reference sequence). CDR3 length: 15 residues. V shed 3 bases and J 4 bases; nucleotides not matched to a gene: 8. In the authors' workflow: Estimation of nucleated cell counts was performed using reference gene primer amplification. Profiling relied on immunoSEQ multiplex PCR, and the TCRdb table lists in-frame clones only, not all of them. V, J and clone size derive from that table, while D and trimming were established from the DNA sequence. Of more than 200,000 clones in the sample, over 65% were seen once. The specimen sequenced was peripheral blood. The sequence was collected from a woman between 65 and 79 years old with active or convalescent COVID-19. The rearrangement joins TRBV30 to TRBJ2-2; 7 bases fit TRBD1. CDR3 amino acids: CAWRRPGQSTGELFF. DNA of the CDR3: TGTGCCTGGAGAAGACCGGGACAGTCCACCGGGGAGCTGTTTTTT. The complete variable domain, with remaining parts taken from reference TRBV30 and TRBJ2-2, reads SQTIHQWPATLVQPVGSPLSLECTVEGTSNPNLYWYRQAAGRGLQLLFYSVGIGQISSEVPQNLSASRPQDRQFILSSKKLLLSDSGFYLCAWRRPGQSTGELFFGEGSRLTVL.